This T cell receptor beta chain is drawn from a study of T cell repertoires in cytomegalovirus infection. The overall study: Public TCR beta signatures indicated both CMV infection and matching HLA type. General study findings and limits: HLA-C-restricted CMV-specific TCR beta clonotypes prevailed in the ex vivo response.

One entry per CDR3 protein, called by TCRdb with MiXCR from the reads. The sample has around 110,000 distinct CDR3 sequences; roughly 9.1% are singletons. On this clonotype itself: Its antigen is unidentified.

V lost 6 bases, J lost 3 bases, and 10 bases stayed unmatched. The CDR3 contains 15 residues. Germline CDR1 SGHVS, CDR2 FNYEAQ. The source of this sequence is a human donor in good health (CMV status not recorded). Some clones in this sample may be carry-over from other donors' samples. The genes are TRBV7-6 and TRBJ2-7, with TRBD1 matching 8 bases. The sample comprised PBMCs, sequenced either directly or after in vitro stimulation (not recorded which). For the CDR3, the DNA is TGTGCCAGCAGTCCCGACAGGGGCCATTTCTACGAGCAGTACGTC. This gives the protein CASSPDRGHFYEQYV.